Each of the 22 T cell receptor beta chains below was sequenced from the same sample in a study of blood T cell repertoires in COVID-19. Clones were read by immunoSEQ multiplex PCR, and TCRdb kept only the in-frame ones, dropping some. This sample yields about 230,000 clones, of which around 84% are seen a single time; around 10% belongs to the top ten. The specimen sequenced was peripheral blood. The receptors were gathered from a man over 45 with COVID-19, enrolled during active disease.

V usage is TRBV19 and J usage is TRBJ1-5, with TRBD1 as a possible D gene (6 bases). V was clipped by 7 bases and J by 0 bases, with 13 bases between them. Germline loops: CDR1 LNHDA, CDR2 SQIVND (reference sequence). This CDR3 is 15 amino acids long. The CDR3 region is CASTPRTVSNQPQHF. Written as DNA, the CDR3 is TGTGCCAGTACCCCTCGGACAGTTAGCAATCAGCCCCAGCATTTT.

The chain employs TRBV5-1 and TRBJ2-5; the D gene is possibly TRBD2 (5 bases). This CDR3 is built from 14 residues. Germline CDR1 SGHRS, CDR2 YFSETQ. Trimming took 1 base from V and 2 from J, leaving 9 bases between them. CDR3 coding DNA: TGCGCCAGCAGCTTGCGAGGGTTTCAAGAGACCCAGTACTTC. Amino acids: CASSLRGFQETQYF.

V gene TRBV7-2 combines with J gene TRBJ2-1; D is uncertain. The CDR3 spans 14 residues. V was clipped by 0 bases and J by 7 bases, with 10 bases between them. The germline V gene encodes CDR1 SGHTA and CDR2 FQGNSA. CDR3 DNA: TGTGCCAGCAGCTTAGCGACACTCCAGAATGAGCAGTTCTTC. This codes for CASSLATLQNEQFF.

This chain joins TRBV25-1 and TRBJ1-2, with 8 positions matching TRBD1. Germline-derived CDR1 and CDR2 are MGHDK and SYGVNS. The CDR3 contains 16 residues. Trimming removed 5 bases from V and 6 bases from J; junction bases left unmatched: 14. The CDR3 region is CASSKGAQGAQNGYTF. CDR3 bases: TGTGCCAGCAGTAAGGGGGCCCAGGGGGCGCAAAATGGCTACACCTTC.

V and J are TRBV30 and TRBJ2-7; 9 positions match TRBD1. Germline V CDR1 and CDR2: GTSNPN, SVGIG (reference sequence). J gave up 3 bases and V 8 bases, and 8 bases lay outside the gene matches. The CDR3 extends over 13 amino acids. This CDR3 is CALLRDRVYEQYF. CDR3 bases: TGTGCCCTGCTCCGGGACAGGGTCTACGAGCAGTACTTC. The full variable domain, with the rest looked up from reference TRBV30 and TRBJ2-7, is SQTIHQWPATLVQPVGSPLSLECTVEGTSNPNLYWYRQAAGRGLQLLFYSVGIGQISSEVPQNLSASRPQDRQFILSSKKLLLSDSGFYLCALLRDRVYEQYFGPGTRLTVT.

This sequence joins TRBV5-1 and TRBJ2-7; TRBD2 matches 11 bases. CDR3 size: 16 residues. Per the germline V gene, CDR1 is SGHRS and CDR2 is YFSETQ. The junction had 9 bases not matched to a gene; V was cut back by 4 bases and J by 3 bases. In nucleotides, the CDR3 is TGCGCCAGCAGCCCCGCTACTAGCGGGAGTTACTACGAGCAGTACTTC. Translated: CASSPATSGSYYEQYF.

This rearrangement joins TRBV13 to TRBJ2-1; the D is unclear. Trimming removed 5 bases from V and 9 bases from J, with 11 bases in between. Germline CDR1 and CDR2: PRHDT and FYEKMQ (reference sequence). The length of the CDR3 is 12 residues. CDR3 bases: TGTGCCAGCAGCACCATCAGAGGTGAGCAGTTCTTC. It codes for CASSTIRGEQFF. Full variable domain (remainder filled in from reference TRBV13 and TRBJ2-1): AAGVIQSPRHLIKEKRETATLKCYPIPRHDTVYWYQQGPGQDPQFLISFYEKMQSDKGSIPDRFSAQQFSDYHSELNMSSLELGDSALYFCASSTIRGEQFFGPGTRLTVL.

This chain connects TRBV7-2 to TRBJ1-5; TRBD1 matches 8 bases. Germline V gene data show CDR1 as SGHTA and CDR2 as FQGNSA. V gave up 5 bases and J gave up 3 bases; unmatched junction bases: 6. This CDR3 comprises 15 residues. CDR3 bases: TGTGCCAGCAGCCTCAGGGGGCTAGACAATCAGCCCCAGCATTTT. It codes for CASSLRGLDNQPQHF.

The CDR3 spells CASSQGGNNSPLHF. The CDR3 DNA is TGTGCCAGTTCCCAGGGCGGAAATAATTCACCCCTCCACTTT. The chain is built from TRBV3-1 (or the pseudogene TRBV3-2) and TRBJ1-6, with a weak D call TRBD1 (5 bases). Trimming left V 9 bases short and J 5 bases short, with 14 bases between. From germline, CDR1 is LGHDT and CDR2 YNNKEL (reference sequence). The CDR3 loop spans 14 amino acids.

The chain combines TRBV19 with TRBJ1-5; possible D gene TRBD1, 6 bases. The CDR3 is 16 amino acids. Germline-derived CDR1 and CDR2 are LNHDA and SQIVND (reference sequence). V was clipped by 3 bases and J by 2 bases, with 14 bases between them. CDR3 coding DNA: TGTGCCAGTAGTATCCCACAGGGCTGGGGCAATCAGCCCCAGCATTTT. This sequence encodes CASSIPQGWGNQPQHF.

This clone was counted a few times. The chain links TRBV7-9 to TRBJ2-7; perhaps TRBD2 as D (6 bases). The V gene's germline CDR1 is SEHNR and CDR2 FQNEAQ (reference sequence). Deletions cut 5 bases from V and 3 bases from J, with 20 bases between. The CDR3 is 16 amino acids. As DNA, the CDR3 is TGTGCCAGCAGCCAACCCGGGACTCGACTGCACTACGAGCAGTACTTC. Protein sequence: CASSQPGTRLHYEQYF.

This chain uses TRBV28 with TRBJ1-2; 8 bases fit TRBD1. Germline V CDR1 and CDR2: MDHEN, SYDVKM. With V trimmed by 2 bases and J by 4 bases, 6 bases remained unmatched. The CDR3 is 15 amino acids. The CDR3 bases are TGTGCCAGCAGTTTAGGCAGGGGGCGAATCTATGGCTACACCTTC. This translates into CASSLGRGRIYGYTF.

The chain couples TRBV5-1 to TRBJ2-5, with TRBD1 matching 7 bases. CDR1 and CDR2 (germline): SGHRS, YFSETQ. This CDR3 is built from 16 residues. Trimming cost V 2 bases and J 4 bases; bases outside gene matches: 11. The CDR3 loop is CASSFVTGLGVETQYF. The CDR3 nucleotides are TGCGCCAGCAGCTTCGTGACAGGGTTAGGGGTAGAGACCCAGTACTTC.

A remark on this clone: Other DNA sequences in this sample translate to the same CDR3. The rearrangement joins TRBV5-1 to TRBJ1-2; 7 bases fit TRBD1. J was trimmed by 1 base and V by 0 bases; bases with no gene match: 0. The V gene's germline CDR1 is SGHRS and CDR2 YFSETQ. This CDR3 region has 14 residues. The CDR3 protein is CASSLGQGNYGYTF. The CDR3 DNA sequence: TGCGCCAGCAGCTTGGGACAGGGTAACTATGGCTACACCTTC.

This chain links TRBV27 with TRBJ2-1, with D uncertain. Trimming removed 2 bases at V and 4 bases at J, with 12 bases between. The CDR3 extends over 15 amino acids. Germline CDR1 reads MNHEY; CDR2 reads SMNVEV (reference sequence). CDR3: CASSLTPWPYNEQFF. CDR3 sequence (DNA): TGTGCCAGCAGTTTAACGCCCTGGCCTTACAATGAGCAGTTCTTC.

V usage is TRBV3-1 (or the pseudogene TRBV3-2) and J usage is TRBJ2-1, with 11 bases identical to TRBD2. Germline lookup yields CDR1 LGHDT and CDR2 YNNKEL (reference sequence). The CDR3 runs to 16 residues. V gave up 4 bases and J gave up 2 bases; unmatched junction bases: 4. CDR3 nucleotide sequence: TGTGCCAGCAGCCTATATAGCGGGGGGGCCTACAATGAGCAGTTCTTC. Its protein product is CASSLYSGGAYNEQFF.

This clone came up a few times. The genes are TRBV5-1 and TRBJ2-7, with D tentatively TRBD1 (5 bases). The germline V gene has CDR1 SGHRS and CDR2 YFSETQ. CDR3 length: 14 amino acids. V was trimmed by 5 bases and J by 0 bases, leaving 12 bases between them. This CDR3 reads CASRWGSGSYEQYF. Written as DNA, the CDR3 is TGCGCCAGCAGGTGGGGCTCAGGCTCCTACGAGCAGTACTTC.

The rearrangement uses TRBV6-5 and TRBJ2-7, with TRBD1 identical over 9 bases. The germline gives CDR1 MNHEY, CDR2 SVGAGI. With V trimmed by 2 bases and J by 4 bases, 9 bases remained unmatched. The CDR3 spans 16 residues. CDR3 in amino acids: CASSYPENRGQYEQYF. The CDR3 DNA reads as TGTGCCAGCAGTTACCCGGAGAACAGGGGGCAATACGAGCAGTACTTC.

This chain joins TRBV19 and TRBJ1-5; 11 bases align to TRBD1. The V gene's germline CDR1 is LNHDA and CDR2 SQIVND (reference sequence). The CDR3 is 15 residues long. J lost 6 bases, V lost 3 bases, and 4 bases had no gene match. The CDR3: CASSIGQGAFQPQHF. The CDR3 region has the DNA TGTGCCAGTAGTATTGGACAGGGGGCGTTTCAGCCCCAGCATTTT.

The chain has TRBV5-4 and TRBJ1-4; 9 nucleotides match TRBD1. CDR1 SGHNT and CDR2 YYREEE come from the germline V gene (reference sequence). V lost 4 bases to trimming and J lost 5 bases; unmatched junction nucleotides: 9. The CDR3 has 16 residues. The CDR3 sequence: CASSQGQGNRNEKLFF. CDR3 bases: TGTGCCAGCAGCCAGGGACAGGGAAACCGAAATGAAAAACTGTTTTTT.

The V and J genes are TRBV27 and TRBJ2-7; 12 positions agree with TRBD2. With V trimmed by 3 bases and J by 2 bases, 8 bases remained unmatched. The length of the CDR3 is 17 residues. Germline V gene sequence: CDR1 MNHEY, CDR2 SMNVEV (reference sequence). This chain's CDR3 is CASSFRETSGRTYEQYF. The CDR3 DNA reads TGTGCCAGCAGTTTTCGCGAGACTAGCGGGAGAACCTACGAGCAGTACTTC.

This sequence joins TRBV12-3 or TRBV12-4 and TRBJ1-2; the D gene is possibly TRBD1 (6 bases). This CDR3 has 12 residues. Trimming left V 6 bases short and J 5 bases short, with 10 bases between. CDR3 amino acids: CASRDDRYGYTF. The CDR3, as DNA: TGTGCCAGCAGAGACGACAGGTATGGCTACACCTTC.